This entry lists 13 T cell receptor beta chains sequenced from one sample in a study of blood T cells in healthy people across ages. For the second PCR, which ran for roughly 7 to 11 cycles, a sample-barcoded 5' primer and a J-beta primer mix were used. TCRdb re-derived calls from the 5' RACE reads in MiXCR, one entry per CDR3 protein. The sample holds roughly 800,000 distinct CDR3 sequences, 58% seen once. Sequenced: blood. The receptor set was obtained from a man aged 25 to 40 in good health.

This clonotype was picked up a small number of times. The V and J genes are TRBV7-3 and TRBJ2-4; D perhaps matches TRBD2 (6 bases). The germline gives CDR1 SGHTA, CDR2 FQGTGA. Trimming cost V 2 bases and J 8 bases, with 10 bases left between them. The CDR3 covers 13 residues. CDR3 in amino acids: CASSLGRRDIQYF. As DNA, the CDR3 is TGTGCCAGCAGCTTAGGTCGGAGGGACATTCAGTACTTC.

The genes are TRBV6-6 and TRBJ2-1, with a possible D match to TRBD2 (5 bases). The CDR3 sequence is 12 residues long. The germline gives CDR1 MNHNY, CDR2 SVGAGI (reference sequence). V lost 0 bases and J 15 bases, leaving 12 bases between the germline ends. CDR3 bases: TGTGCCAGCAGTTACTCGAGGGCGAGCCTGTTCTTC. This encodes CASSYSRASLFF.

V and J are TRBV27 and TRBJ2-3; D may be TRBD2 (5 bases). CDR3 length: 14 residues. Per the germline V gene, CDR1 is MNHEY and CDR2 is SMNVEV (reference sequence). V gave up 5 bases and J gave up 3 bases, with 12 bases separating them. The CDR3 DNA reads as TGTGCCAGCAGTCCCCGTCCGGGGACAGATACGCAGTATTTT. Translation: CASSPRPGTDTQYF.

This clonotype has only a few counts. The V and J genes are TRBV28 and TRBJ1-4; D call uncertain. The CDR3 runs to 12 residues. The germline V gene has CDR1 MDHEN and CDR2 SYDVKM. V dropped 2 bases and J dropped 10 bases, with 8 bases sitting between them. CDR3 amino acids: CASSLGEGKLFF. In DNA, the CDR3 is TGTGCCAGCAGTTTAGGGGAAGGAAAACTGTTTTTT.

This clonotype was detected only a few times. CDR3 region: CASSDPAYTYNEQFF. The CDR3 DNA reads TGTGCCAGCAGTGACCCCGCGTACACCTACAATGAGCAGTTCTTC. This chain connects TRBV6-1 to TRBJ2-1; D uncertain. CDR1 is MNHNS and CDR2 is SASEGT in the germline V gene. Trimming removed 3 bases from V and 2 bases from J, with 11 bases in between. The CDR3 runs to 15 residues.

In its sample, this clonotype was seen a few times. The chain recombines TRBV29-1 with TRBJ2-6; 9 nucleotides match TRBD1. Per the germline V gene, CDR1 is SQVTM and CDR2 is ANQGSEA. This CDR3 contains 18 residues. With 4 bases clipped from V and 2 bases from J, the junction kept 12 bases outside the gene matches. Here the CDR3 reads CSVGGAGQGKAGANVLTF. In nucleotides, the CDR3 is TGCAGCGTTGGGGGGGCGGGACAGGGTAAAGCTGGGGCCAACGTCCTGACTTTC.

CDR3 nucleotide sequence: TGTGCCAGCAGCTTAAGGGACCTGGGACAGGGCAATGAGCAGTTCTTC. Translating gives CASSLRDLGQGNEQFF. The J gene is TRBJ2-1, the V gene TRBV7-9; 9 nucleotides agree with TRBD1. Trimming cost V 2 bases and J 6 bases; bases outside gene matches: 8. The germline V gene encodes CDR1 SEHNR and CDR2 FQNEAQ (reference sequence). This CDR3 comprises 16 residues.

This clonotype was observed a handful of times. The CDR3 nucleotides read TGTGCCAGCAGTTTCGGACTAGTTCGTGGGTACGAGCAGTACTTC. It is translated as CASSFGLVRGYEQYF. The rearrangement uses TRBV28 and TRBJ2-5; 7 nucleotides agree with TRBD2. With the DNA end fitting TRBJ2-7 better, the J assignment may be wrong. Germline values: CDR1 MDHEN, CDR2 SYDVKM. This CDR3 has 15 residues.

This sequence joins TRBV10-3 and TRBJ1-1; 10 bases match TRBD1. The V segment lost 5 bases and the J segment 1 base; nucleotides outside the gene matches: 10. The germline gives CDR1 ENHRY, CDR2 SYGVKD. This CDR3 is built from 17 residues. Here the CDR3 DNA reads TGTGCCATCAGTATGGGACAGGGGACCTCTGGGAACACTGAAGCTTTCTTT. Its translation: CAISMGQGTSGNTEAFF.

The chain links TRBV5-1 to TRBJ1-1, with unresolved D. V lost 4 bases and J 4 bases, leaving 11 bases between the germline ends. CDR1 and CDR2 from the germline V gene are SGHRS and YFSETQ. There are 13 residues in the CDR3. The CDR3 sequence is CASSPEAGTEAFF. The CDR3, as DNA: TGCGCCAGCAGCCCGGAAGCGGGCACTGAAGCTTTCTTT.

V is TRBV7-2 and J is TRBJ1-5; no definite D call. Trimming pared 5 bases from V and 7 bases from J, leaving 12 bases between. CDR3 length: 13 residues. Germline V gene sequence: CDR1 SGHTA, CDR2 FQGNSA. The CDR3 nucleotides read TGTGCCAGCAGCGCCGAGCGGGAGCAGCCCCAGCATTTT. The encoded protein is CASSAEREQPQHF.

This clonotype occurred a few times. The chain employs TRBV2 and TRBJ2-7, with D possibly TRBD2 on 5 matching bases. Between the trimmed V and J ends, which lost 6 bases and 5 bases, there was a span of 11 bases. The CDR3 contains 12 residues. The germline V gene encodes CDR1 SNHLY and CDR2 FYNNEI. DNA for the CDR3: TGTGCCAGCAGACGGGATGCTCACGAGCAGTACTTC. It translates to CASRRDAHEQYF. The complete variable domain, with remaining parts taken from reference TRBV2 and TRBJ2-7, reads EPEVTQTPSHQVTQMGQEVILRCVPISNHLYFYWYRQILGQKVEFLVSFYNNEISEKSEIFDDQFSVERPDGSNFTLKIRSTKLEDSAMYFCASRRDAHEQYFGPGTRLTVT.

For this clonotype: A read error is possible here, since a much larger clone lies one base away. The chain employs TRBV4-3 and TRBJ2-3; possible D gene TRBD1, 5 bases. V was clipped by 0 bases and J by 7 bases, with 14 bases between them. This CDR3 spans 15 amino acids. Germline CDR1 and CDR2: LGHNA and YSLEER. CDR3 DNA: TGCGCCAGCAGCCAAGATAAGCAGGGAAGGAATACGCAGTATTTT. This codes for CASSQDKQGRNTQYF.